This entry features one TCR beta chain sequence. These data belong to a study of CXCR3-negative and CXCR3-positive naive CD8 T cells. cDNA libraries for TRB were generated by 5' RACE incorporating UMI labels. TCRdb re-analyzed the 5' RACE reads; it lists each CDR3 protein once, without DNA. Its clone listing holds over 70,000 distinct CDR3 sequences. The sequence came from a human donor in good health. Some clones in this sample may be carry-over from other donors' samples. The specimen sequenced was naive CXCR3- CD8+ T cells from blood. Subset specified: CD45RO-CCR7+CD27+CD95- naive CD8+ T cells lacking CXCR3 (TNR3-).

The CDR3 reads CSVDGSQETQYF. This chain connects TRBV29-1 to TRBJ2-5. Germline values: CDR1 SQVTM, CDR2 ANQGSEA. The CDR3 totals 12 residues. The whole variable domain, remainder taken from reference TRBV29-1 and TRBJ2-5, is SAVISQKPSRDICQRGTSLTIQCQVDSQVTMMFWYRQQPGQSLTLIATANQGSEATYESGFVIDKFPISRPNLTFSTLTVSNMSPEDSSIYLCSVDGSQETQYFGPGTRLLVL.